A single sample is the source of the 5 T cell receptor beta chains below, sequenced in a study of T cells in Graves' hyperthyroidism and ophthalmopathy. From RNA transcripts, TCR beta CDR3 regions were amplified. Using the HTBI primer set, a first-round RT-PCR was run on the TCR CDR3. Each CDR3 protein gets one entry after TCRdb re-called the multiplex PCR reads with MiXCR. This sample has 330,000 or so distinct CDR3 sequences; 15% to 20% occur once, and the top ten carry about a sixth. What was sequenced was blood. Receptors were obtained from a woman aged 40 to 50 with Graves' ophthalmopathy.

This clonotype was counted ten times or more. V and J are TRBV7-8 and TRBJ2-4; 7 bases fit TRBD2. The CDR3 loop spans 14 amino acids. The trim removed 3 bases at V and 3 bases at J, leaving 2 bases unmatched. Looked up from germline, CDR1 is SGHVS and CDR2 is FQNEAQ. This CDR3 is CASSLTGGKNIQYF. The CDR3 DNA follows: TGTGCCAGCAGCTTGACGGGAGGCAAAAACATTCAGTACTTC.

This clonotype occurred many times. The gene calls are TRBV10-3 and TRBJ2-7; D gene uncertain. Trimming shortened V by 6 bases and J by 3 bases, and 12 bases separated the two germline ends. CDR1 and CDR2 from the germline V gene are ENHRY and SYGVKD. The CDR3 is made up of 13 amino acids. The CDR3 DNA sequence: TGTGCCATCAGCACGACAAGTGGCTACGAGCAGTACTTC. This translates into CAISTTSGYEQYF.

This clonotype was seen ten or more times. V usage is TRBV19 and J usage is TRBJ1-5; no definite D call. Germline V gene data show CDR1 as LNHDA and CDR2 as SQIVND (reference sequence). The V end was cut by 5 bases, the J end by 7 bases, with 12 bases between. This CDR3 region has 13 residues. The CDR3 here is CASSSGRGQPQHF. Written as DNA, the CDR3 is TGTGCCAGTAGTTCCGGGCGAGGGCAGCCCCAGCATTTT.

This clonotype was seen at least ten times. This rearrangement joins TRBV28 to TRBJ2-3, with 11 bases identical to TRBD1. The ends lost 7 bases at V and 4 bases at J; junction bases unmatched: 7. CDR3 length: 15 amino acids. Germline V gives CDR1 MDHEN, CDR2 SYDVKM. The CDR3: CASTVGQGVADTQYF. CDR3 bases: TGTGCCAGCACGGTGGGACAGGGGGTGGCAGATACGCAGTATTTT.

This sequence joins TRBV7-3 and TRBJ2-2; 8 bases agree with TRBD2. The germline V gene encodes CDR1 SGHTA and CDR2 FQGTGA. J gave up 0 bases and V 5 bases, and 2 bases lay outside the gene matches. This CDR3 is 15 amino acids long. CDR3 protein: CASSPTSANTGELFF. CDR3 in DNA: TGTGCCAGCAGCCCGACTAGCGCGAACACCGGGGAGCTGTTTTTT.